A selection of T cell receptor beta chains follows, all from one sample in a study of beta chain features in type 1 diabetes. Using immunoSEQ multiplex PCR, the repertoire was profiled, and TCRdb retains in-frame clones only, with some absent. The data contain roughly 500,000 clones, roughly an eighth of them singletons. Specimen: naive CD4+ T cells from blood. Source of these receptors: a woman younger than 35 in good health. CDR3s include the opening cysteine and the closing phenylalanine or tryptophan. The D gene is left open where the match is weak. Clone size, where shown, is once, few, many, or a class for clones that have expanded.

abundance: few; j_gene: TRBJ1-2; d_gene: NA; v_gene: TRBV2; CDR3nt: TGTGCCAGCAGTGAAGTCAGAGCCAATGGCTACACCTTC; CDR3aa: CASSEVRANGYTF
abundance: NA; j_gene: TRBJ1-5; d_gene: NA; v_gene: TRBV4-1; CDR3nt: TGCGCCAGCAGCCGAGACAGGTCCCAGCCCCAGCATTTT; CDR3aa: CASSRDRSQPQHF
abundance: few; j_gene: TRBJ2-1; d_gene: NA; v_gene: TRBV4-2; CDR3nt: TGTGCCAGTAGGGCCTTCAATGAGCAGTTCTTC; CDR3aa: CASRAFNEQFF
abundance: NA; j_gene: TRBJ1-1; d_gene: NA; v_gene: TRBV6-6; CDR3nt: TGTGCCAGCGGACGTAACGGGAACACTGAAGCTTTCTTT; CDR3aa: CASGRNGNTEAFF
abundance: once; j_gene: TRBJ2-5; d_gene: NA; v_gene: TRBV11-1; CDR3nt: TGTGCCAGCAGCCAACAGACCAAAGGGGAGACCCAGTACTTC; CDR3aa: CASSQQTKGETQYF
abundance: few; j_gene: TRBJ2-7; d_gene: TRBD1; v_gene: TRBV23-1; CDR3nt: TGCGCCAGCAGGGACAGGGCATCCTACGAGCAGTACTTC; CDR3aa: CASRDRASYEQYF
abundance: NA; j_gene: TRBJ2-1; d_gene: TRBD2; v_gene: TRBV15; CDR3nt: TGTGCCACCAGCAGCCGCCTAGGCGGGGGGTCCGACAATGAGCAGTTCTTC; CDR3aa: CATSSRLGGGSDNEQFF
abundance: few; j_gene: TRBJ2-1; d_gene: NA; v_gene: TRBV13; CDR3nt: TGTGCCAGCAGCTTAGTAGACAGGCGCGAGCAGTTCTTC; CDR3aa: CASSLVDRREQFF
abundance: few; j_gene: TRBJ2-5; d_gene: NA; v_gene: TRBV27; CDR3nt: TGTGCCAGCAGATCCTTAAGGTCGGATTCAGAGACCCAGTACTTC; CDR3aa: CASRSLRSDSETQYF
abundance: NA; j_gene: TRBJ2-5; d_gene: NA; v_gene: TRBV18; CDR3nt: TGTGCCAGCTCACCGGGCAGCGATGAGACCCAGTACTTC; CDR3aa: CASSPGSDETQYF
abundance: NA; j_gene: TRBJ2-7; d_gene: NA; v_gene: TRBV2; CDR3nt: TGTGCCAGCAGTCCCTATCGGGACGTACCCGAGCAGTACTTC; CDR3aa: CASSPYRDVPEQYF
abundance: NA; j_gene: TRBJ1-2; d_gene: TRBD1; v_gene: TRBV7-3; CDR3nt: TGTGCCAGCAGCGCCCTGGACAGGGGTGGCTACACCTTC; CDR3aa: CASSALDRGGYTF
abundance: NA; j_gene: TRBJ2-3; d_gene: TRBD1; v_gene: TRBV12-5; CDR3nt: TGTGCTAGTGGTTTGGGGGTGACAGGGACCACAGATACGCAGTATTTT; CDR3aa: CASGLGVTGTTDTQYF
abundance: few; j_gene: TRBJ2-7; d_gene: NA; v_gene: TRBV4-2; CDR3nt: TGTGCCAGCAGCCAAGATAGGGTGGGACACATCTACGAGCAGTACTTC; CDR3aa: CASSQDRVGHIYEQYF
abundance: few; j_gene: TRBJ1-6; d_gene: NA; v_gene: TRBV14; CDR3nt: TGTGCCAGCAGCCCCTTACCGGGAAGGTCACCCCTCCACTTT; CDR3aa: CASSPLPGRSPLHF
abundance: NA; j_gene: TRBJ2-2; d_gene: NA; v_gene: TRBV21-1; CDR3nt: TGTGCCAGCAGCGCCGACTTTGCAAACACCGGGGAGCTGTTTTTT; CDR3aa: CASSADFANTGELFF
abundance: few; j_gene: TRBJ2-1; d_gene: TRBD2; v_gene: TRBV30; CDR3nt: TGTGCCTGGAGCGGCCTAGCGGGAGTGATGGGGGAGCAGTTCTTC; CDR3aa: CAWSGLAGVMGEQFF
abundance: few; j_gene: TRBJ2-3; d_gene: TRBD1; v_gene: TRBV29-1; CDR3nt: TGCAGCGTTCAGAAGACAGGGGGCGCAGATACGCAGTATTTT; CDR3aa: CSVQKTGGADTQYF
abundance: NA; j_gene: TRBJ2-7; d_gene: NA; v_gene: TRBV30; CDR3nt: TGTGCCTGGAGTGTACTATTCGAGCAGTACTTC; CDR3aa: CAWSVLFEQYF
abundance: few; j_gene: TRBJ1-1; d_gene: NA; v_gene: TRBV7-9; CDR3nt: TGTGCCAGCAGCTTAAATCGTGCGGTGAACACTGAAGCTTTCTTT; CDR3aa: CASSLNRAVNTEAFF
abundance: NA; j_gene: TRBJ2-3; d_gene: NA; v_gene: TRBV10-3; CDR3nt: TGTGCCATCAGCGCCGATGGGATTACAGATACGCAGTATTTT; CDR3aa: CAISADGITDTQYF
abundance: few; j_gene: TRBJ2-1; d_gene: NA; v_gene: TRBV7-2; CDR3nt: TGTGCCAGCAGCCGCACCGGGAGTGCATCCTACAATGAGCAGTTCTTC; CDR3aa: CASSRTGSASYNEQFF
abundance: NA; j_gene: TRBJ2-6; d_gene: TRBD2; v_gene: TRBV5-4; CDR3nt: TGTGCCAGCCGAGCTAGGCGGGGGGACTCTGGGGCCAACGTCCTGACTTTC; CDR3aa: CASRARRGDSGANVLTF
abundance: NA; j_gene: TRBJ2-5; d_gene: TRBD2; v_gene: TRBV30; CDR3nt: TGTGCCTGGAGTGTAAGGGCCCCTACTAGCGGACCAAACCAAGAGACCCAGTACTTC; CDR3aa: CAWSVRAPTSGPNQETQYF
abundance: few; j_gene: TRBJ1-2; d_gene: TRBD1; v_gene: TRBV29-1; CDR3nt: TGCAGCGTTGAGAAGACAGGGACCAACTATGGCTACACCTTC; CDR3aa: CSVEKTGTNYGYTF
abundance: NA; j_gene: TRBJ2-1; d_gene: TRBD1; v_gene: TRBV28; CDR3nt: TGTGCCAGCAGCCTCGACAGGGTAAATGAGCAGTTCTTC; CDR3aa: CASSLDRVNEQFF
abundance: few; j_gene: TRBJ2-3; d_gene: NA; v_gene: TRBV25-1; CDR3nt: TGTGCCAGCAGTGGGGGCGGAGATACGCAGTATTTT; CDR3aa: CASSGGGDTQYF
abundance: NA; j_gene: TRBJ2-4; d_gene: TRBD2; v_gene: TRBV2; CDR3nt: TGTGCCAGCAGTCGACTCCTAGCGGGCTCTGCCATTCAGTACTTC; CDR3aa: CASSRLLAGSAIQYF
abundance: few; j_gene: TRBJ1-4; d_gene: TRBD1; v_gene: TRBV29-1; CDR3nt: TGCAGCGTTGGGGGACAGGGGGCCTCTAATGAAAAACTGTTTTTT; CDR3aa: CSVGGQGASNEKLFF
abundance: few; j_gene: TRBJ1-1; d_gene: NA; v_gene: TRBV5-1; CDR3nt: TGCGCCAGCAGCGCCGGACAGACGGGGACTGAAGCTTTCTTT; CDR3aa: CASSAGQTGTEAFF
abundance: NA; j_gene: TRBJ2-5; d_gene: TRBD2; v_gene: TRBV4-2; CDR3nt: TGTGCCAGCAGCCACACACTAGCGGGGGAGGAGACCCAGTACTTC; CDR3aa: CASSHTLAGEETQYF
abundance: few; j_gene: TRBJ2-3; d_gene: NA; v_gene: TRBV7-6; CDR3nt: TGTGCCAGCAGCTCACCGACAGGTGGGGGGGGCGATACGCAGTATTTT; CDR3aa: CASSSPTGGGGDTQYF
abundance: few; j_gene: TRBJ1-6; d_gene: NA; v_gene: TRBV19; CDR3nt: TGTGCCAGTAGTATAGATCCCTTCAGGGCGAAGGATTCACCCCTCCACTTT; CDR3aa: CASSIDPFRAKDSPLHF
abundance: NA; j_gene: TRBJ2-3; d_gene: TRBD2; v_gene: TRBV10-3; CDR3nt: TGTGCCATCCGTAGCGGGGGAAGCACAGATACGCAGTATTTT; CDR3aa: CAIRSGGSTDTQYF
abundance: few; j_gene: TRBJ2-7; d_gene: NA; v_gene: TRBV5-6; CDR3nt: TGTGCCAGCAGCTTGATTGCAGGGACGGCCGAGCAGTACTTC; CDR3aa: CASSLIAGTAEQYF
abundance: NA; j_gene: TRBJ2-1; d_gene: TRBD2; v_gene: TRBV7-6; CDR3nt: TGTGCCAGCAGCTTATCTGGGGTAGCGGGGAACAATGAGCAGTTCTTC; CDR3aa: CASSLSGVAGNNEQFF
abundance: few; j_gene: TRBJ2-1; d_gene: NA; v_gene: TRBV7-2; CDR3nt: TGTGCCAGCAGCTCACAGCTGAGCTCCTACAATGAGCAGTTCTTC; CDR3aa: CASSSQLSSYNEQFF
abundance: NA; j_gene: TRBJ2-5; d_gene: TRBD2; v_gene: TRBV29-1; CDR3nt: TGCAGCGTATCGAGCGGGAGACTGGAGACCCAGTACTTC; CDR3aa: CSVSSGRLETQYF
abundance: NA; j_gene: TRBJ2-1; d_gene: NA; v_gene: TRBV5-1; CDR3nt: TGCGCCAGCAGCTTGGGGGGCCCTTCCTACAATGAGCAGTTCTTC; CDR3aa: CASSLGGPSYNEQFF
abundance: few; j_gene: TRBJ2-1; d_gene: NA; v_gene: TRBV7-3; CDR3nt: TGTGCCAGCAGCTTGGGGACGGGCTACAATGAGCAGTTCTTC; CDR3aa: CASSLGTGYNEQFF
abundance: few; j_gene: TRBJ2-5; d_gene: NA; v_gene: TRBV2; CDR3nt: TGTGCCAGCATTGTCAGGGAAAAAGAGACCCAGTACTTC; CDR3aa: CASIVREKETQYF